Shown below are 3 T cell receptor beta chains from a single sample sequenced in a study of blood T cell repertoires in COVID-19. Generated by immunoSEQ multiplex PCR, the TCRdb table keeps only in-frame clones and is missing some. The data show 85,000 to 110,000 clones, around 84% seen once. Sequenced sample: peripheral blood. The receptor source for this set is a human donor in a cohort sampled during active COVID-19.

CDR3 in amino acids: CASSLDRGDQPQHF. The CDR3 bases are TGTGCCAGCAGCTTAGACAGGGGAGATCAGCCCCAGCATTTT. The V and J genes are TRBV7-9 and TRBJ1-5; 7 bases are a match to TRBD1. The CDR3 sequence is 14 residues long. The V gene's germline CDR1 is SEHNR and CDR2 FQNEAQ (reference sequence). V lost 1 base and J lost 5; bases outside the gene matches: 2.

The V and J genes are TRBV11-2 and TRBJ2-3, with D tentatively TRBD2 (6 bases). The germline CDR1 and CDR2 sequences are SGHAT and FQNNGV. This CDR3 region has 15 residues. V was trimmed by 4 bases and J by 4 bases, leaving 15 bases between them. CDR3 protein: CASSSGLSGPDTQYF. In nucleotides, the CDR3 is TGTGCCAGCAGCTCGGGACTCTCTGGCCCAGATACGCAGTATTTT.

The CDR3 region is CASSQSLGQGNQPQHF. The CDR3 DNA follows: TGTGCCAGCAGCCAATCGCTCGGACAGGGTAACCAGCCCCAGCATTTT. The chain joins TRBV3-1 (or the pseudogene TRBV3-2) to TRBJ1-5; TRBD1 matches 8 bases. Losses at the gene ends were 2 bases for V and 7 bases for J; bases not matched to a gene: 10. This CDR3 spans 16 amino acids. CDR1 and CDR2 (germline): LGHDT, YNNKEL (reference sequence).